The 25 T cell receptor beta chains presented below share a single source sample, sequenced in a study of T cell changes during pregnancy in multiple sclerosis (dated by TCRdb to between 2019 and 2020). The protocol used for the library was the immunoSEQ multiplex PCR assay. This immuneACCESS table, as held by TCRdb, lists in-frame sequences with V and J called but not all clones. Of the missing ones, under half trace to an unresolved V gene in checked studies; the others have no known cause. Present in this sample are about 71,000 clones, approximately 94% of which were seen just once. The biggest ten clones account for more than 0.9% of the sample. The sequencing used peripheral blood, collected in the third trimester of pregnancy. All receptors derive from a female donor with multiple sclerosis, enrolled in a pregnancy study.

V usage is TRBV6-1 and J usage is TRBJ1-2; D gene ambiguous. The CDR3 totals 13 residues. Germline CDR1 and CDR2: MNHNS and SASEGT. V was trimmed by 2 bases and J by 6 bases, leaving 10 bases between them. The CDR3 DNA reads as TGTGCCAGCAGTGAACGGGGTAGGAATGGCTACACCTTC. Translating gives CASSERGRNGYTF.

The CDR3 protein is CASSQETNGVSTDTQYF. DNA for the CDR3: TGTGCCAGCAGCCAAGAAACGAACGGGGTCAGCACAGATACGCAGTATTTT. The chain combines TRBV14 with TRBJ2-3; D is perhaps TRBD2 (5 bases). From germline, CDR1 is SGHDN and CDR2 FVKESK. V lost 0 bases and J lost 0, with 13 bases in between. This CDR3 has 17 amino acids.

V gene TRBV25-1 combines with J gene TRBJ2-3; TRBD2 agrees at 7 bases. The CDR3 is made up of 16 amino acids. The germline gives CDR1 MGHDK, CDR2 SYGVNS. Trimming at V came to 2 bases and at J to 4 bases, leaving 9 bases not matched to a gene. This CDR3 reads CASSEQSSGWADTQYF. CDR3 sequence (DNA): TGTGCCAGCAGTGAACAGTCTAGCGGCTGGGCAGATACGCAGTATTTT.

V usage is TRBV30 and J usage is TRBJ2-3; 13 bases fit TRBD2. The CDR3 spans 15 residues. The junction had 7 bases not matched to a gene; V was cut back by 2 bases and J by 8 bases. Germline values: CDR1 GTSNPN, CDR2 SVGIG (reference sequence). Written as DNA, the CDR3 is TGTGCCTGGAGTAGACTAGCGGGAGGTAGCGTTACGCAGTATTTT. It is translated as CAWSRLAGGSVTQYF.

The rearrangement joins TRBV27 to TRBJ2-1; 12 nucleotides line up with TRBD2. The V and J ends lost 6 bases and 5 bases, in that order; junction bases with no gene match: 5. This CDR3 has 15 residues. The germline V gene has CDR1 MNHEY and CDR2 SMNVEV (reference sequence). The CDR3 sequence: CASSLLAGGDNEQFF. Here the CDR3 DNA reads TGTGCCAGCAGCCTACTAGCGGGAGGCGACAATGAGCAGTTCTTC.

The CDR3 bases are TGCGCCAGCAGCTCCGGGACTGGGGTCAACAATGAGCAGTTCTTC. Its translation: CASSSGTGVNNEQFF. The gene calls are TRBV5-1 and TRBJ2-1; tentative D call: TRBD2 (6 bases). Germline loops: CDR1 SGHRS, CDR2 YFSETQ. Trimming took off 3 bases at V and 5 bases at J, with 15 bases between the two ends. CDR3 size: 15 residues.

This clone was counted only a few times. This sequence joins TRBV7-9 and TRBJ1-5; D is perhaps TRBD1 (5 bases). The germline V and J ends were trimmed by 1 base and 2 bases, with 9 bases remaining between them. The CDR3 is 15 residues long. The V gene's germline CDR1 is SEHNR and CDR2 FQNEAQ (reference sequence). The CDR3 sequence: CASSLDIGGNQPQHF. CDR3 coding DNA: TGTGCCAGCAGCTTAGACATAGGGGGCAATCAGCCCCAGCATTTT.

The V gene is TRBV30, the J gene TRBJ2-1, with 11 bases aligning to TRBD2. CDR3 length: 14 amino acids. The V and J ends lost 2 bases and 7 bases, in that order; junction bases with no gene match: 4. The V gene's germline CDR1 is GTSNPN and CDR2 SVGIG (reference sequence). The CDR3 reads CAWSRLAGGNEQFF. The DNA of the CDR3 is TGTGCCTGGAGTCGGCTAGCGGGAGGTAATGAGCAGTTCTTC.

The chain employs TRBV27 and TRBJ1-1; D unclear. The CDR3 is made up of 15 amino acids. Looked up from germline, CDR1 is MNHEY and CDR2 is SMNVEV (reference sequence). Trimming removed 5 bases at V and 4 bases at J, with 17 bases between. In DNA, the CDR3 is TGTGCCAGCAGTCCCGGAGATGGGAGGGTCACTGAAGCTTTCTTT. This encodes CASSPGDGRVTEAFF.

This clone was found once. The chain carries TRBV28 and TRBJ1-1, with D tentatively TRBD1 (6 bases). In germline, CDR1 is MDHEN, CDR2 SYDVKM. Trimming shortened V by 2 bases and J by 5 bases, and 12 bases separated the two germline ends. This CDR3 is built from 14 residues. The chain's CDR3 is CASSLSTGQTEAFF. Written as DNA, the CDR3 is TGTGCCAGCAGTTTAAGCACAGGGCAGACTGAAGCTTTCTTT.

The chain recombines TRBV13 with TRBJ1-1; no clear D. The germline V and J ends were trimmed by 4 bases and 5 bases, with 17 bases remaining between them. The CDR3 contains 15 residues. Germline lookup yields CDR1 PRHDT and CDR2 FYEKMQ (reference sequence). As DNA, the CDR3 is TGTGCCAGCAGCTCCCTCGCGGAGGGCAGGACTGAAGCTTTCTTT. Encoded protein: CASSSLAEGRTEAFF. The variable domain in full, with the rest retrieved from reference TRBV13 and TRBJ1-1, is AAGVIQSPRHLIKEKRETATLKCYPIPRHDTVYWYQQGPGQDPQFLISFYEKMQSDKGSIPDRFSAQQFSDYHSELNMSSLELGDSALYFCASSSLAEGRTEAFFGQGTRLTVV.

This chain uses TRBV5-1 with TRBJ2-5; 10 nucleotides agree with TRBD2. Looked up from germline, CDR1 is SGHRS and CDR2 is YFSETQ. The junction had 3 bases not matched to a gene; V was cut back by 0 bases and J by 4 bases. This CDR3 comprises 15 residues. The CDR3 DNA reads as TGCGCCAGCAGCTTGGGGACTAGCGGCGGAGAGACCCAGTACTTC. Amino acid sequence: CASSLGTSGGETQYF.

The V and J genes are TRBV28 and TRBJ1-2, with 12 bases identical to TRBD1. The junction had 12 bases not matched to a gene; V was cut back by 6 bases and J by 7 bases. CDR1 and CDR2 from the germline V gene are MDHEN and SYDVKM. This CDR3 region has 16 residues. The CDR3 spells CASRSSLGQGAPGYTF. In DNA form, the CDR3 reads TGTGCCAGCAGGTCATCACTGGGACAGGGGGCGCCTGGCTACACCTTC.

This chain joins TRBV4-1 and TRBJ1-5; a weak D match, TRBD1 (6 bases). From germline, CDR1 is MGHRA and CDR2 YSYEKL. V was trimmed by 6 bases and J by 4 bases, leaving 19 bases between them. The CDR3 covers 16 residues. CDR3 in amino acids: CASRRVQGSINQPQHF. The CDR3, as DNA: TGCGCCAGCAGGCGAGTACAGGGTTCAATAAATCAGCCCCAGCATTTT.

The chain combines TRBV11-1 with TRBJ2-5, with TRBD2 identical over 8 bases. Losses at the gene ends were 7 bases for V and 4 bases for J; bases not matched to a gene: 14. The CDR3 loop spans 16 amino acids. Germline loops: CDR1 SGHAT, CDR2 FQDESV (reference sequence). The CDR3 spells CASILLELAGGETQYF. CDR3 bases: TGTGCCAGCATCCTCCTGGAGCTAGCGGGCGGAGAGACCCAGTACTTC.

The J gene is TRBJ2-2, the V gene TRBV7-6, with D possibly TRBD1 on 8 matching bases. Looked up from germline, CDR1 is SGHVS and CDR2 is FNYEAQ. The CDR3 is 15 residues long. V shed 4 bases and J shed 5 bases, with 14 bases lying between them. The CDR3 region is CASSSAGQVTGELFF. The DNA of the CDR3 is TGTGCCAGCAGCTCAGCGGGACAGGTGACCGGGGAGCTGTTTTTT. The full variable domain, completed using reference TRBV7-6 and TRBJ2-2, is GAGVSQSPRYKVTKRGQDVALRCDPISGHVSLYWYRQALGQGPEFLTYFNYEAQQDKSGLPNDRFSAERPEGSISTLTIQRTEQRDSAMYRCASSSAGQVTGELFFGEGSRLTVL.

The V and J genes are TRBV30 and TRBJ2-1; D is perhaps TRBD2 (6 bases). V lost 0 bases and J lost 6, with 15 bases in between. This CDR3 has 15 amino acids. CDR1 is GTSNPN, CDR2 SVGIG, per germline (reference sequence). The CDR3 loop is CAWSVRGSLINEQFF. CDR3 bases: TGTGCCTGGAGTGTACGGGGGTCTCTAATCAATGAGCAGTTCTTC. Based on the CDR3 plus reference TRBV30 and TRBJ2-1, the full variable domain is SQTIHQWPATLVQPVGSPLSLECTVEGTSNPNLYWYRQAAGRGLQLLFYSVGIGQISSEVPQNLSASRPQDRQFILSSKKLLLSDSGFYLCAWSVRGSLINEQFFGPGTRLTVL.

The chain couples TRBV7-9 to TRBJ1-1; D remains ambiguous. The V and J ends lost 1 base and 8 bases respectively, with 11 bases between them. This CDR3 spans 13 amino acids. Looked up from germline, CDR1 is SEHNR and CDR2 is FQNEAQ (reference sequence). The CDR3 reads CASSLEDYVEAFF. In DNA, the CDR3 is TGTGCCAGCAGCTTAGAGGACTACGTAGAAGCTTTCTTT.

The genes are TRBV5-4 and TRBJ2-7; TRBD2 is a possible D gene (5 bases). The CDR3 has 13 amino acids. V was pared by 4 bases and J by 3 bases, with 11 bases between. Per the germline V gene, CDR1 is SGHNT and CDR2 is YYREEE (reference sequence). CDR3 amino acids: CASSLPSGYEQYF. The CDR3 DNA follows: TGTGCCAGCAGCCTTCCCAGCGGCTACGAGCAGTACTTC.

This CDR3 is CSALEQETQYF. CDR3 DNA: TGCAGCGCCCTAGAACAAGAGACCCAGTACTTC. The chain combines TRBV29-1 with TRBJ2-5, with D hard to call. V dropped 7 bases and J dropped 2 bases, with 8 bases sitting between them. Germline V gene sequence: CDR1 SQVTM, CDR2 ANQGSEA. The CDR3 is 11 residues long.

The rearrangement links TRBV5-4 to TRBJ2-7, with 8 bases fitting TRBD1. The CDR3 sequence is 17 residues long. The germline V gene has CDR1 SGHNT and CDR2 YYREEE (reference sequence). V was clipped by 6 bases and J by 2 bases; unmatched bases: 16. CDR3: CASTSDRGHLPPYEQYF. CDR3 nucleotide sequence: TGTGCCAGCACAAGCGACAGGGGCCACTTGCCCCCCTACGAGCAGTACTTC.

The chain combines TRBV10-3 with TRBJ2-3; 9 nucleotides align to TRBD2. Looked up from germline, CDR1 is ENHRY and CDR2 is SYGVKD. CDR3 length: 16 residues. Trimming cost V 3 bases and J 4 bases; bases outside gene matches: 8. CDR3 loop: CAISDLSSGRPDTQYF. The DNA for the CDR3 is TGTGCCATCAGTGATTTGAGTAGCGGGAGACCAGATACGCAGTATTTT.

Here the CDR3 DNA reads TGTGCCAGCAGTTTCCGATCTAGCGGGAGTTCGAAATACAATGAGCAGTTCTTC. Its protein is CASSFRSSGSSKYNEQFF. The V call is TRBV27, the J call TRBJ2-1; 10 bases fit TRBD2. Germline V gene sequence: CDR1 MNHEY, CDR2 SMNVEV (reference sequence). Trimming removed 3 bases from V and 4 bases from J; junction bases left unmatched: 12. The length of the CDR3 is 18 residues.

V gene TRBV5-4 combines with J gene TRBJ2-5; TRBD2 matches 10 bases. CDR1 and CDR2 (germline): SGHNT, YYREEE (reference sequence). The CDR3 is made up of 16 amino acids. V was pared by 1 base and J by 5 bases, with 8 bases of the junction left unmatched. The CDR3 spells CASSLRSSGSGETQYF. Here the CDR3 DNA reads TGTGCCAGCAGCTTGCGGTCTAGCGGGAGTGGGGAGACCCAGTACTTC.

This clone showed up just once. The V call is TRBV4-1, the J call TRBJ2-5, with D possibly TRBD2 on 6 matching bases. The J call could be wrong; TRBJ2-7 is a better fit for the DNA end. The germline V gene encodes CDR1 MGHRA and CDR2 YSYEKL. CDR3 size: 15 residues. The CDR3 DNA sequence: TGCGCCAGCAGTCCAACGACGGGAGAACGGAACGAGCAGTACTTC. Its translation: CASSPTTGERNEQYF.